This T cell receptor beta chain was retrieved from a study of liver allograft versus peripheral blood T cells. For the study at large: Blood and transplanted-liver T cell receptor repertoires from recipients were compared. General study findings and limits: Reportedly, the T cell receptor repertoires inside liver allografts were not the same as those in peripheral blood.

In its sample, this clonotype ranks as medium-sized. Its antigen is not identified. In TCRdb, the reads were re-called with MiXCR into one record per CDR3 protein. The sample yields 2,000 or so distinct CDR3 sequences, around 15% seen once. Per germline, CDR1 MNHEY and CDR2 SVGAGI. Trimming cost V 6 bases and J 4 bases; bases outside gene matches: 7. The CDR3 extends over 14 amino acids. The rearrangement joins TRBV6-5 to TRBJ1-1; 8 bases are a match to TRBD1. This receptor was obtained from a human patient who had a liver transplant. A share of the T cells may be of graft donor origin. CDR3 amino acids: CASRTTGQGTEAFF. CDR3 bases: TGTGCCAGCAGAACAACCGGACAGGGCACTGAAGCTTTCTTT.